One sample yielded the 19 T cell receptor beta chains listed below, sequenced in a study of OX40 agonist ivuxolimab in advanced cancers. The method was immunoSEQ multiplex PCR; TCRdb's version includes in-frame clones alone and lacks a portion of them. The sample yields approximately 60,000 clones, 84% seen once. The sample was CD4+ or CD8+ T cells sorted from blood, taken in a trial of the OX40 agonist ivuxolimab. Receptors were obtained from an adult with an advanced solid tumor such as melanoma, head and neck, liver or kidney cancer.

This CDR3 reads CASIPRGTERLRKLFF. The CDR3 DNA reads as TGTGCCAGCATCCCCCGGGGGACAGAACGGCTTCGAAAACTGTTTTTT. This chain joins TRBV28 and TRBJ1-4; 7 bases are a match to TRBD1. CDR1 MDHEN and CDR2 SYDVKM come from the germline V gene. The CDR3 runs 16 residues. V shed 7 bases, J shed 10 bases, and the junction held 18 bases outside the gene matches.

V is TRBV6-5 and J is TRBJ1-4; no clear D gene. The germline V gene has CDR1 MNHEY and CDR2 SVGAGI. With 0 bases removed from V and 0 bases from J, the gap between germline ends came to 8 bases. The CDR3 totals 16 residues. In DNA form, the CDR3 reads TGTGCCAGCAGTTACTCGGGTGGGGCAACTAATGAAAAACTGTTTTTT. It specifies CASSYSGGATNEKLFF.

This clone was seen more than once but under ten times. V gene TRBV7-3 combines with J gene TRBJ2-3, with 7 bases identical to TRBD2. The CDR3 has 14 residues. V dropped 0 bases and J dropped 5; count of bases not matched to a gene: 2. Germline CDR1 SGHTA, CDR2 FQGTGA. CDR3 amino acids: CASSLTGGRDTQYF. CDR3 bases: TGTGCCAGCAGCTTAACGGGAGGGAGAGATACGCAGTATTTT.

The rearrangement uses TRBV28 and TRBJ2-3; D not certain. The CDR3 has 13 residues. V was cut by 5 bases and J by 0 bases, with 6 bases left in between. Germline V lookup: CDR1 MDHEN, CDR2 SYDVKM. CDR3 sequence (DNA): TGTGCCAGCAGTACACAAAGCACAGATACGCAGTATTTT. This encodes CASSTQSTDTQYF. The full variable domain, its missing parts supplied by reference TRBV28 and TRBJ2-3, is DVKVTQSSRYLVKRTGEKVFLECVQDMDHENMFWYRQDPGLGLRLIYFSYDVKMKEKGDIPEGYSVSREKKERFSLILESASTNQTSMYLCASSTQSTDTQYFGPGTRLTVL.

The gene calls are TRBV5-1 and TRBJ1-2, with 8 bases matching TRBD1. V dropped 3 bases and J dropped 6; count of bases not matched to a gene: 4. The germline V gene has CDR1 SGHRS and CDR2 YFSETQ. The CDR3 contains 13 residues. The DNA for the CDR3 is TGCGCCAGCAGCTGGGAACAGGGGGATGGCTACACCTTC. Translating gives CASSWEQGDGYTF.

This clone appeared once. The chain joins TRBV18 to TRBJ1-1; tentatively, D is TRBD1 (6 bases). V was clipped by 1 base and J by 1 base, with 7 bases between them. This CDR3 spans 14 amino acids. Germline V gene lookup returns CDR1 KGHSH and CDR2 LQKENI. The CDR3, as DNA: TGTGCCAGCTCACCACTGGGACAGAACACTGAAGCTTTCTTT. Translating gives CASSPLGQNTEAFF.

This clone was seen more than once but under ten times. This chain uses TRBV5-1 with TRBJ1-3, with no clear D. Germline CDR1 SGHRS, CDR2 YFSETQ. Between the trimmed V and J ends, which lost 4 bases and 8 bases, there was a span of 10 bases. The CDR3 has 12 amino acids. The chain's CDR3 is CASSPLGDTIYF. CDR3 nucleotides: TGCGCCAGCAGCCCCTTGGGCGACACCATATATTTT.

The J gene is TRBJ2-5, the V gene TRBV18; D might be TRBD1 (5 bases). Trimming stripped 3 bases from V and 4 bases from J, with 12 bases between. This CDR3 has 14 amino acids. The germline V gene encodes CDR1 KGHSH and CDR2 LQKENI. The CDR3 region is CASSPLPQGETQYF. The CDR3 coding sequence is TGTGCCAGCTCACCCCTCCCCCAGGGAGAGACCCAGTACTTC.

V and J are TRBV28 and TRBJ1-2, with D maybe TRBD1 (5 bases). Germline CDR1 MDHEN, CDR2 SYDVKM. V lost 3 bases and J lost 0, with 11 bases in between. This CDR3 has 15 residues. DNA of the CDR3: TGTGCCAGCAGTTTGTTAGGGGAAGCTAACTATGGCTACACCTTC. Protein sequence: CASSLLGEANYGYTF.

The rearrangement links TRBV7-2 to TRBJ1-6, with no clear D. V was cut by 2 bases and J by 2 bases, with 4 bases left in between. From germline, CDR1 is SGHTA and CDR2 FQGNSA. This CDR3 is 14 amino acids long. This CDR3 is CASSLLTYNSPLHF. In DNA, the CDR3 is TGTGCCAGCAGCTTACTGACCTATAATTCACCCCTCCACTTT.

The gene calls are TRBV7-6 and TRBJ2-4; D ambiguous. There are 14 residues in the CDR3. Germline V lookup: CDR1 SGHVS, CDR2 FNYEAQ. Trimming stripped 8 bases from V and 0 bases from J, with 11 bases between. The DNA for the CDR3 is TGTGCCAGCTCATCGGCCCTAGCCAAAAACATTCAGTACTTC. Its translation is CASSSALAKNIQYF.

Written as DNA, the CDR3 is TGCGCCAGCAGCTTCGGGCAGAACACTGAAGCTTTCTTT. Translated: CASSFGQNTEAFF. This chain links TRBV5-1 with TRBJ1-1; D unresolved. The CDR3 is made up of 13 amino acids. V was trimmed by 2 bases and J by 1 base, leaving 6 bases between them. Germline values: CDR1 SGHRS, CDR2 YFSETQ.

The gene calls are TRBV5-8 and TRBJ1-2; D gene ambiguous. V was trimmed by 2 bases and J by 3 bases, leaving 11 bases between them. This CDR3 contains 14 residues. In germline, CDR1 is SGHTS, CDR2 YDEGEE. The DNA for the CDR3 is TGTGCCAGCAGCTTACAAGAGTTAGACTATGGCTACACCTTC. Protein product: CASSLQELDYGYTF.

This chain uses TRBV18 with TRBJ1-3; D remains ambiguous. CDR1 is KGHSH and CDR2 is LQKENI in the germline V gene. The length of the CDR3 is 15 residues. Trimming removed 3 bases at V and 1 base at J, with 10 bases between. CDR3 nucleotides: TGTGCCAGCTCACCCCAACAAGTGTCTGGAAACACCATATATTTT. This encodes CASSPQQVSGNTIYF.

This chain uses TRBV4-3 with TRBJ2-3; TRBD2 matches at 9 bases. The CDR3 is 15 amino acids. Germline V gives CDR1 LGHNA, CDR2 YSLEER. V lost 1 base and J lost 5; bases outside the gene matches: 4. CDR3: CASSQGLAGRDTQYF. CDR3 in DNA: TGCGCCAGCAGCCAAGGGCTAGCGGGGAGAGATACGCAGTATTTT.

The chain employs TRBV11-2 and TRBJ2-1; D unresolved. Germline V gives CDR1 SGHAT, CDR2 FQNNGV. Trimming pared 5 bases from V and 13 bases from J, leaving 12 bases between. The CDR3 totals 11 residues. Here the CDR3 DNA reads TGTGCCAGCAGCCCCCTTGAGGTTCAGTTCTTC. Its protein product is CASSPLEVQFF. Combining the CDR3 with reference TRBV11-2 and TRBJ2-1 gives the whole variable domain EAGVAQSPRYKIIEKRQSVAFWCNPISGHATLYWYQQILGQGPKLLIQFQNNGVVDDSQLPKDRFSAERLKGVDSTLKIQPAKLEDSAVYLCASSPLEVQFFGPGTRLTVL.

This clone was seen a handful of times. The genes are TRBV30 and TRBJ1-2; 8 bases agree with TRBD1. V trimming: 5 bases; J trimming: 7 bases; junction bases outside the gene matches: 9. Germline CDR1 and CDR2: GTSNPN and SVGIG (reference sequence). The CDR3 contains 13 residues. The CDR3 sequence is CAWDRQGWSGYTF. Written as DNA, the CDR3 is TGTGCCTGGGATCGACAGGGGTGGTCTGGCTACACCTTC.

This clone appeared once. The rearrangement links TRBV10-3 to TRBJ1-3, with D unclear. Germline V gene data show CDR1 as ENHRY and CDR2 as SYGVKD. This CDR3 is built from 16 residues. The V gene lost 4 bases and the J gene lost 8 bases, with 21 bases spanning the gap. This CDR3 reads CAISGGPAKDGYTIYF. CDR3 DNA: TGTGCCATCAGTGGGGGTCCCGCTAAGGACGGATACACCATATATTTT.

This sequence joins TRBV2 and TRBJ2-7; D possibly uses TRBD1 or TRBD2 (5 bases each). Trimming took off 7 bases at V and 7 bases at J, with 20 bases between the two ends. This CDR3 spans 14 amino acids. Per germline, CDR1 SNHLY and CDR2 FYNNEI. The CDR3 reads CASNYVRESEEQYF. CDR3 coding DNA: TGTGCCAGCAATTATGTCAGGGAGTCTGAAGAGCAGTACTTC.